This T cell receptor beta chain was sequenced during a study of post-analysis software for immune sequencing data. Whole-study context: Disease courses included relapsing-remitting, secondary progressive and progressive-relapsing multiple sclerosis.

Each TCR beta cDNA library carried unique molecular identifiers. T cells numbering roughly 1 to 10 million yielded roughly 0.5 million cDNA molecules. From the PCR reads, TCRdb called clonotypes with MiXCR, one entry per CDR3 protein. The profile shows 800,000 to 950,000 distinct CDR3 sequences, 53% of them singletons. This clonotype originated in a girl between 10 and 17 years old with multiple sclerosis. Source material: blood.

The CDR3 sequence is CASTRAGPYNEQFF. The CDR3 bases are TGTGCCAGCACCAGGGCAGGTCCCTACAATGAGCAGTTCTTC. V usage is TRBV27 and J usage is TRBJ2-1, with D perhaps matching TRBD1 (5 bases). The germline V gene has CDR1 MNHEY and CDR2 SMNVEV (reference sequence). The CDR3 totals 14 residues. V lost 7 bases, J lost 2 bases, and 12 bases lay in between.